This T cell receptor beta chain was observed in a study of blood T cell repertoires in COVID-19. Turning to the study itself: PBMCs, B-cell-depleted T cells, or T cells were the source of the cDNA or gDNA that made up the material.

Source study methods: Amplification from reference gene primers served as the basis for estimated nucleated cell counts. Profiled with immunoSEQ multiplex PCR; TCRdb holds only in-frame clones, not every one. The D gene and trimming were derived from the DNA, and the V and J assignments and clone size from that table. This sample carries 150,000 or so clones, under 95% of them seen once, and the ten largest clones take roughly 2%. This CDR3 is 15 amino acids long. V was clipped by 0 bases and J by 7 bases, with 17 bases between them. The germline CDR1 and CDR2 sequences are SGHRS and YFSETQ. Sequencing was carried out using peripheral blood. This TCR was sampled from a man aged 18 to 35 with acute or convalescent COVID-19. The rearrangement uses TRBV5-1 and TRBJ2-7, with D perhaps matching TRBD1 (6 bases). The CDR3 region has the DNA TGCGCCAGCAGCTTGGCCGTGACAGGCGAGGGGGAGCAGTACTTC. Protein: CASSLAVTGEGEQYF. The entire variable domain, with the rest obtained from reference TRBV5-1 and TRBJ2-7, is as follows: KAGVTQTPRYLIKTRGQQVTLSCSPISGHRSVSWYQQTPGQGLQFLFEYFSETQRNKGNFPGRFSGRQFSNSRSEMNVSTLELGDSALYLCASSLAVTGEGEQYFGPGTRLTVT.